This passage covers 2 T cell receptor beta chains from one sample sequenced in a study of shared clonotypes between healthy human individuals. Produced via immunoSEQ multiplex PCR; TCRdb's table is partial and in-frame only. The data show 550,000 to 600,000 clones, nearly 98% seen once. Positive CCR7 selection of CD45RO-negative cells yielded the naive CD8 cells, and terminally differentiated effector memory CD45RA+ cells were excluded. Sequencing was carried out using naive CD8+ T cells sorted from blood. The source is a man under 40 in good health.

The gene calls are TRBV9 and TRBJ1-4; 7 nucleotides line up with TRBD1. Unmatched junction bases numbered 6, after V lost 0 bases and J lost 4 bases. Germline CDR1 is SGDLS and CDR2 is YYNGEE. The CDR3 loop spans 16 amino acids. CDR3 amino acids: CASSVGRGQLNEKLFF. CDR3 sequence (DNA): TGTGCCAGCAGCGTAGGTCGGGGACAGCTTAATGAAAAACTGTTTTTT.

The V and J genes are TRBV7-2 and TRBJ2-1; the match to TRBD2 covers 9 bases. The CDR3 is 12 amino acids. With 8 bases clipped from V and 9 bases from J, the junction kept 5 bases outside the gene matches. In germline, CDR1 is SGHTA, CDR2 FQGNSA. CDR3 sequence (DNA): TGTGCCAGCTGCCTAGCGGGACTTGAGCAGTTCTTC. The encoded protein is CASCLAGLEQFF.